The text below deals with one TCR beta chain. Trimming took 3 bases from V and 0 from J, leaving 15 bases between them. The CDR3 consists of 16 residues. CDR1 and CDR2 from the germline V gene are SGDLS and YYNGEE. The sample is drawn from a study of shared clonotypes between healthy human individuals. TCRdb's table, derived via immunoSEQ multiplex PCR, lists solely in-frame clones and lacks some. The repertoire holds a few million clones, with about 90% as singletons. Sequenced: naive CD4+ T cells from PBMCs. This sample's subset: CD45RA+ positively selected. This rearrangement joins TRBV9 to TRBJ1-1; weak D call: TRBD1 (6 bases). The receptor comes from a man aged 18 to 29 in good health. Some clones in this sample may be carry-over from other donors' samples. The CDR3 bases are TGTGCCAGCAGCGAACTTCCGGGACATATGAACACTGAAGCTTTCTTT. Encoded protein: CASSELPGHMNTEAFF.